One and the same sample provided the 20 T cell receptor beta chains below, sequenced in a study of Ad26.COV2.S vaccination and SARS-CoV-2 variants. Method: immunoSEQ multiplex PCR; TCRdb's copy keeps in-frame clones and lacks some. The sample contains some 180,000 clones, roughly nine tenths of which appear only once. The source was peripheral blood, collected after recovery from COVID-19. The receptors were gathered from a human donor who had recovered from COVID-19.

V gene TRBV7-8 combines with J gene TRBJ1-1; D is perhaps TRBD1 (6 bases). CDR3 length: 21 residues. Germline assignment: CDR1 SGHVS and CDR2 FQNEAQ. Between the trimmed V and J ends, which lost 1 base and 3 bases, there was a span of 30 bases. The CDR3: CASSLDRVWQGRNNRDTEAFF. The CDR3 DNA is TGTGCCAGCAGCTTAGATAGGGTCTGGCAGGGGCGGAATAATAGGGACACTGAAGCTTTCTTT.

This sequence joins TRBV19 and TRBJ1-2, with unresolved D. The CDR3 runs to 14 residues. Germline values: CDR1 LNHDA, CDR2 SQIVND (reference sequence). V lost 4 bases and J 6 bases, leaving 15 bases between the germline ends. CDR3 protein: CASSTNLQRDGYTF. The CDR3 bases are TGTGCCAGTAGTACCAACTTACAGAGGGATGGCTACACCTTC.

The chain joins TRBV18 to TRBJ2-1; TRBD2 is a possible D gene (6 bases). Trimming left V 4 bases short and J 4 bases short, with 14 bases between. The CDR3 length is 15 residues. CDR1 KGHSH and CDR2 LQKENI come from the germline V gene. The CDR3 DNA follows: TGTGCCAGCTCACTACCGCTCGGGACTTACAATGAGCAGTTCTTC. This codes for CASSLPLGTYNEQFF. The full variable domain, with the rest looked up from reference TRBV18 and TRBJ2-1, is NAGVMQNPRHLVRRRGQEARLRCSPMKGHSHVYWYRQLPEEGLKFMVYLQKENIIDESGMPKERFSAEFPKEGPSILRIQQVVRGDSAAYFCASSLPLGTYNEQFFGPGTRLTVL.

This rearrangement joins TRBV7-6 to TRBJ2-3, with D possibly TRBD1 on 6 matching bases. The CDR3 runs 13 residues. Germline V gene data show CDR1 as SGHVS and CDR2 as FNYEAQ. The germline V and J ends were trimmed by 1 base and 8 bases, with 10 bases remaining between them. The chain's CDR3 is CASSLEDRSTQYF. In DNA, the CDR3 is TGTGCCAGCAGCTTAGAGGACAGAAGTACGCAGTATTTT.

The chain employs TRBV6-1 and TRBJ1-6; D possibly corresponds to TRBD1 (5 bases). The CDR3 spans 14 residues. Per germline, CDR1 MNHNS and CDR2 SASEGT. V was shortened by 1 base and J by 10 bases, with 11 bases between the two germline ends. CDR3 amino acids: CASSEDGGRSPLHF. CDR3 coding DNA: TGTGCCAGCAGTGAAGACGGGGGAAGGTCACCCCTCCACTTT.

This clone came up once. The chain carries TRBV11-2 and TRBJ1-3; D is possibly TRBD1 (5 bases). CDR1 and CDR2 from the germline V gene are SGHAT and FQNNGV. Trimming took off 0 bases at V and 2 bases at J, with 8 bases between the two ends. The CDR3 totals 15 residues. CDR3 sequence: CASSLESGAGNTIYF. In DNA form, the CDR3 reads TGTGCCAGCAGCTTAGAATCGGGGGCTGGAAACACCATATATTTT.

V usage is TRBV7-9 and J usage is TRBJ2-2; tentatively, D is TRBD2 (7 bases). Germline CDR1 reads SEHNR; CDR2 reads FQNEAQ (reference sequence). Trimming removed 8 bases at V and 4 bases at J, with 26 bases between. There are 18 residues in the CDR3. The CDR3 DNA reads TGTGCCAGCTCCGCCCTAGCGGCAGGGGTGGACGGCACCGGGGAGCTGTTTTTT. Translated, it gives CASSALAAGVDGTGELFF.

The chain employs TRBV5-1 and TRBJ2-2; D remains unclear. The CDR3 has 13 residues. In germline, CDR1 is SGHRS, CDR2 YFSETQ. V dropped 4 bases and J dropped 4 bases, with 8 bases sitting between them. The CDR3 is CASSATATGELFF. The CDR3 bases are TGCGCCAGCAGCGCTACAGCCACCGGGGAGCTGTTTTTT. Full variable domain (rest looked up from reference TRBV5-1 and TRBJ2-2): KAGVTQTPRYLIKTRGQQVTLSCSPISGHRSVSWYQQTPGQGLQFLFEYFSETQRNKGNFPGRFSGRQFSNSRSEMNVSTLELGDSALYLCASSATATGELFFGEGSRLTVL.

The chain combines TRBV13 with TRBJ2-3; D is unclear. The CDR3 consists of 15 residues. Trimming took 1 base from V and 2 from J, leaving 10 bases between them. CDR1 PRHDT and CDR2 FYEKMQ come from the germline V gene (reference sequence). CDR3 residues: CASSLVKESTDTQYF. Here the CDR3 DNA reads TGTGCCAGCAGCTTAGTTAAAGAGTCCACAGATACGCAGTATTTT. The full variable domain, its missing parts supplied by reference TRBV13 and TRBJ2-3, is AAGVIQSPRHLIKEKRETATLKCYPIPRHDTVYWYQQGPGQDPQFLISFYEKMQSDKGSIPDRFSAQQFSDYHSELNMSSLELGDSALYFCASSLVKESTDTQYFGPGTRLTVL.

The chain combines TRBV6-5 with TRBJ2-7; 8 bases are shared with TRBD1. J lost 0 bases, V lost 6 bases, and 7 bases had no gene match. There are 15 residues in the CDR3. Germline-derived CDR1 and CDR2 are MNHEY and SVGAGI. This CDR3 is CASSDRGLSSYEQYF. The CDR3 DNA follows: TGTGCCAGCAGCGACAGGGGCTTAAGCTCCTACGAGCAGTACTTC.

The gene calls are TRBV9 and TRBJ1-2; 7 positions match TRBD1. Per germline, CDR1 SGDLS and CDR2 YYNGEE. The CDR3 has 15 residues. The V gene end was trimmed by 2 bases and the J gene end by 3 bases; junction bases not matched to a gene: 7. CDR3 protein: CASSVGTATYYGYTF. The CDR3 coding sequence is TGTGCCAGCAGCGTCGGGACAGCGACCTACTATGGCTACACCTTC.

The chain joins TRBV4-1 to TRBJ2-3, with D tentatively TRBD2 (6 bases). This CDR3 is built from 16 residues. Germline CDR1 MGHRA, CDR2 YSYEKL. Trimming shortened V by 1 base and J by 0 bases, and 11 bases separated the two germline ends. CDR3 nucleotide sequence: TGCGCCAGCAGCCAAGGGGGGAGGACTAGCACAGATACGCAGTATTTT. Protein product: CASSQGGRTSTDTQYF.

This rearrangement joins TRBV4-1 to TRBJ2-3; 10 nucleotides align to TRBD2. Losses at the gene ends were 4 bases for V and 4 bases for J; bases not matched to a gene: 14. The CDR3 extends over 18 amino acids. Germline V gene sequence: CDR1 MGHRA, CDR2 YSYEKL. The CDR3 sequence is CASSRTSGNSYASDTQYF. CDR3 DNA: TGCGCCAGCAGCCGGACTAGCGGAAATAGTTATGCGTCAGATACGCAGTATTTT.

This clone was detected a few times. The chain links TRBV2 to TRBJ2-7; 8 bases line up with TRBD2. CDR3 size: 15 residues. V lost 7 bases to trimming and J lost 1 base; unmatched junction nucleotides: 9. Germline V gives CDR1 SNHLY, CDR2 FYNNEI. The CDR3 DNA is TGTGCCAGCAACGGGCGGGAGGAGGTATCCTACGAGCAGTACTTC. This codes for CASNGREEVSYEQYF. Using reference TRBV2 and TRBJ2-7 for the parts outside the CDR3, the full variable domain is EPEVTQTPSHQVTQMGQEVILRCVPISNHLYFYWYRQILGQKVEFLVSFYNNEISEKSEIFDDQFSVERPDGSNFTLKIRSTKLEDSAMYFCASNGREEVSYEQYFGPGTRLTVT.

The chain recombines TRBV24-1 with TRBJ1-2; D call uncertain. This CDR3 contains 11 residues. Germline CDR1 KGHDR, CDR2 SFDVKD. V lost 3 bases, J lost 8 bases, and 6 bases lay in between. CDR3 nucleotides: TGTGCCACCAGTGATGCGGACGGCTACACCTTC. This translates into CATSDADGYTF.

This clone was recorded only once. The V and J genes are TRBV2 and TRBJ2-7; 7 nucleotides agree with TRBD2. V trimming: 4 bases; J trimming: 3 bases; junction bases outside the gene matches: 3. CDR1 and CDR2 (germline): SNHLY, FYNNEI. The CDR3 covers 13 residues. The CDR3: CASSGTRDYEQYF. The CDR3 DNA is TGTGCCAGCAGTGGGACTAGGGACTACGAGCAGTACTTC.

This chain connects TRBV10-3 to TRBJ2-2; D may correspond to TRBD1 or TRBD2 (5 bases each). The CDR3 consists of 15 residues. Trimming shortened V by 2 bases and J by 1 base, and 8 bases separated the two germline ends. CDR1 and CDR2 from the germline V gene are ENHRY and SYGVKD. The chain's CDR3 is CAISEVGVNTGELFF. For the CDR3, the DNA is TGTGCCATCAGTGAGGTGGGGGTGAACACCGGGGAGCTGTTTTTT.

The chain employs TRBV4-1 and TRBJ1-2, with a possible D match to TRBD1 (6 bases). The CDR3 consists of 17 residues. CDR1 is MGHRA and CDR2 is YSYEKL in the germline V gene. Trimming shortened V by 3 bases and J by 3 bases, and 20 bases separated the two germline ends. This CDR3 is CASSQPYTDRDHYGYTF. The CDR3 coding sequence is TGCGCCAGCAGCCAGCCCTATACGGACAGAGATCACTATGGCTACACCTTC.

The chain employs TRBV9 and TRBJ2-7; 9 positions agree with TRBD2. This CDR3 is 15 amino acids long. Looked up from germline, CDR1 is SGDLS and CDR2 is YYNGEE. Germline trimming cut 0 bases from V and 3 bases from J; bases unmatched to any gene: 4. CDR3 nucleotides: TGTGCCAGCAGCGTAGATGGGACTAGCCGCTACGAGCAGTACTTC. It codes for CASSVDGTSRYEQYF. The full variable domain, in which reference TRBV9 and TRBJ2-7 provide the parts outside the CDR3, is DSGVTQTPKHLITATGQRVTLRCSPRSGDLSVYWYQQSLDQGLQFLIQYYNGEERAKGNILERFSAQQFPDLHSELNLSSLELGDSALYFCASSVDGTSRYEQYFGPGTRLTVT.

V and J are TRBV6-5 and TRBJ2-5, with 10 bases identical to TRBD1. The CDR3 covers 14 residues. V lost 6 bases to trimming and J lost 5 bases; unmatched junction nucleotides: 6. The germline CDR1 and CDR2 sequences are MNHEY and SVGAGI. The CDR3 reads CASSQRTGGETQYF. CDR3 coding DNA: TGTGCCAGCAGCCAGAGGACAGGGGGGGAGACCCAGTACTTC.